The T cell receptor beta chain under discussion was sequenced for a study of molecular identifiers for immune sequencing clone quantification. The CDR3 totals 13 residues. Germline CDR1 is MNHEY and CDR2 is SVGAGI. V shed 8 bases and J shed 8 bases, with 13 bases lying between them. TCRdb passed the PCR reads through MiXCR, listing each CDR3 protein once. Of about 630,000 distinct CDR3 sequences listed, 25% are singletons. Sorting was used to obtain naive CD8 T cells (CD8+CD4-CCR7+CD45RA+). As regards this clonotype: Its cognate antigen is unknown. A much larger clone differs by one base, so this may be a read error.

General study points: Among some 1.1 million naive cells, spiked Jurkat TCR RNA from a single cell was reportedly detectable. Sharing of a barcode by identical TCR molecules could cause highly expanded clone sizes to be underestimated.

The TCR sequence derives from a human donor in good health. Some libraries in this study had Jurkat cell RNA spiked in. Sequencing was performed on naive CD8+ T cells from blood, with Jurkat cell RNA spiked in. Sample subset: FACS-sorted CD8+CD4-CCR7+CD45RA+ naive T cells. This chain connects TRBV6-5 to TRBJ1-6, with no clear D. As DNA, the CDR3 is TGTGCCAGCGCTCCAGTCGCCTATTCACCCCTCCACTTT. It codes for CASAPVAYSPLHF.